This T cell receptor beta chain was sequenced in a study of blood T cells in healthy people across ages. There were healthy Caucasian individuals from Russia, aged roughly 6 to 95, serving as donors. Every participating donor contributed roughly 10 milliliters of peripheral blood through a draw. Every sample yielded at least 6 million isolated PBMCs. Sample-barcoded 5' priming and a J-beta primer mix drove a second PCR of roughly 7 to 11 cycles. TCRdb analysed the 5' RACE reads with MiXCR anew, one entry per CDR3 protein. The data contain approximately 810,000 distinct CDR3 sequences, under 35% of them seen just once; the ten biggest clones take up 15% to 20%. V was pared by 6 bases and J by 1 base, with 14 bases between. This CDR3 is built from 15 residues. A word on this clonotype: Its matching antigen is unknown.

Study-wide results and limits: The study found more naive CD4+ cells and higher diversity in long-lived than aged donors.

The chain employs TRBV12-3 or TRBV12-4 and TRBJ2-3; D is uncertain. The sequence derives from a woman of 80 years or more in good health. The source material was blood. Here the CDR3 reads CASRVAGEGTDTQYF. CDR3 DNA sequence: TGTGCCAGCAGAGTCGCCGGCGAGGGCACAGATACGCAGTATTTT.